This T cell receptor (beta chain) was sequenced during a study of sequential checkpoint blockade in melanoma (dated by TCRdb to between 2018 and 2020). Notes on the research overall: In a 1:1 randomization, patients received either first-line nivolumab then ipilimumab (arm A) or ipilimumab then nivolumab (arm B). Maintenance nivolumab came after each of the two trial sequences. TCRbeta immunosequencing was performed on DNA from roughly 91 pretreatment melanoma tumor samples. Around three quarters of the matched pre- and post-treatment tumor biopsy pairs came from the same lesion. Over 20 patients had matched tumor biopsies taken before treatment and at week 13, after single-agent nivolumab (arm A) or ipilimumab (arm B).

Sample treatment or condition, as interpreted from the label and publication: randomized to nivolumab then ipilimumab (arm A) or the reverse (arm B). None of the patients in the trial had previously been given DNA-damaging chemotherapy. CheckMate 064, a randomized, open-label phase II trial of sequential checkpoint blockade, was the source of the samples, all of which came from patients with melanoma. Genomic DNA from formalin-fixed paraffin-embedded (FFPE) tissue samples was used for tumor TCR sequencing. On this clone itself: The antigen this receptor binds is unknown. Base quality data are lacking; no much larger clone is found one base away.

V is clipped by 5 bases and J by 5 bases, and the sequence between their germline boundaries is 8 bases long. The CDR3 spans 12 residues, from the cysteine through the phenylalanine. Only CDR3 DNA remains: 36 bases, in frame from the first base. CDR1 and CDR2, per the germline V gene, are MNHGY and SAAAGT. The immunoSEQ Assay was used to immunosequence TCRbeta CDR3 regions from genomic DNA. Before high-throughput sequencing, genomic DNA was amplified using bias-controlled multiplex PCR. Under the source paper's analysis protocol: To quantify the absolute abundance of each unique TCRbeta CDR3 region, the sequences were collapsed and filtered. Clonality, defined as 1 minus Pielou's evenness, was calculated using productive rearrangements only. Tumor T-cell fraction was calculated by normalizing TCRbeta template counts to usable DNA, which was estimated from several housekeeping genes. A previously published method was used to identify clones with significantly greater frequencies in on-treatment samples than in baseline samples. This is the immuneACCESS table as TCRdb keeps it, with only in-frame sequences that have V and J called. A part of the clones is gone; compared with another copy, unresolved V genes explain less than half, and the rest is unexplained. The V and J calls and clone size were taken over from that table, and D and trimming were inferred from the DNA. This sample holds about 18,000 clones; approximately 26% were observed only once. Of the sample, 5.5% to 8% is held by the ten largest clones.

Results the study describes overall, beyond this receptor: Within-arm analyses of tumor T-cell fraction were constrained by small sample sizes and reduced statistical power. Among patients in arm A, the nivolumab-first arm, pretreatment tumor TIL clonality was associated with response (P = .04). Achieving clinical benefit was about 30 times more likely for patients whose tumor T-cell fraction and clonality increased by week 13. Tumor T-cell fraction and clonality were correlated with PD-L1 staining and CD8+ T-cell counts, but not with mutational load. The model for predicting response that combines TCR metrics with mutation burden needs to be validated in larger, independent patient cohorts.

The input for sequencing was tumor tissue (inferred from file names), taken from a patient given nivolumab and ipilimumab in sequence. Rearrangement joined TRBV6-8 to TRBJ2-3, with TRBD2 perhaps the D gene, on 5 matching bases. The TCR sequence derives from a human donor with melanoma. The DNA sequence follows: TGTGCCAGCAGTGGACTCAGAGATACGCAGTATTTT. Translated, this gives CASSGLRDTQYF.